One sample yielded the 20 T cell receptor beta chains listed below, sequenced in a study of blood T cell repertoires in COVID-19. The method was immunoSEQ multiplex PCR; TCRdb's version includes in-frame clones alone and lacks a portion of them. The sample lists around 68,000 clones, 80% to 90% seen once, with 2.5% to 3% in the top ten. The sample was peripheral blood. These receptors all stem from a man aged 50 to 60 with acute or convalescent COVID-19.

This sequence joins TRBV6-2 or TRBV6-3 and TRBJ2-5, with D uncertain. This CDR3 spans 15 amino acids. The germline V gene has CDR1 MNHEY and CDR2 SVGEGT. Trimming removed 5 bases from V and 2 bases from J, with 15 bases in between. The CDR3 loop reads CASSGPQYSQETQYF. CDR3 in DNA: TGTGCCAGCAGTGGGCCCCAATATTCTCAAGAGACCCAGTACTTC.

This clone was counted once. V and J are TRBV24-1 and TRBJ1-1; D is unclear. The CDR3 is 12 amino acids. Germline loops: CDR1 KGHDR, CDR2 SFDVKD. The V and J ends lost 4 bases and 11 bases respectively, with 13 bases between them. This CDR3 reads CATSDDRGWAFF. CDR3 nucleotides: TGTGCCACCAGTGACGATCGGGGTTGGGCTTTCTTT.

The DNA of the CDR3 is TGTGCCAGCAGTGAAACCGGGACAGGGGGGTATAATGAGCAGTTCTTC. Its protein is CASSETGTGGYNEQFF. The chain is built from TRBV6-4 and TRBJ2-1; 11 nucleotides agree with TRBD1. Germline CDR1 and CDR2: MRHNA and SNTAGT. Trimming removed 3 bases from V and 7 bases from J; junction bases left unmatched: 8. CDR3 length equals 16 residues.

This clone was seen a few times. The V gene is TRBV6-5, the J gene TRBJ2-7, with 8 bases lining up with TRBD2. This CDR3 has 13 amino acids. V shed 5 bases, J shed 3 bases, and the junction held 3 bases outside the gene matches. CDR1 MNHEY and CDR2 SVGAGI come from the germline V gene. The chain's CDR3 is CASSRGGNYEQYV. For the CDR3, the DNA is TGTGCCAGCAGTCGGGGGGGTAACTACGAGCAGTACGTC.

The rearrangement uses TRBV9 and TRBJ2-7, with D maybe TRBD1 (5 bases). The CDR3 is made up of 13 amino acids. V was trimmed by 0 bases and J by 5 bases, leaving 9 bases between them. Germline V gene data show CDR1 as SGDLS and CDR2 as YYNGEE. The DNA of the CDR3 is TGTGCCAGCAGCGTAGCAGGGTCCAACGAGCAGTACTTC. Residues: CASSVAGSNEQYF.

V and J are TRBV5-1 and TRBJ2-7; possible D gene TRBD2, 5 bases. The CDR3 has 15 residues. Germline lookup yields CDR1 SGHRS and CDR2 YFSETQ. Trimming removed 0 bases from V and 7 bases from J, with 17 bases in between. The CDR3 region is CASSLGSSFLGEQYF. CDR3 DNA: TGCGCCAGCAGCTTGGGTTCTAGCTTTCTCGGGGAGCAGTACTTC.

This clone was seen once. The chain uses TRBV6-1 and TRBJ2-7; TRBD2 matches 11 bases. After removal of 3 bases from V and 0 bases from J, the junction contained 10 bases not matched to a gene. There are 18 residues in the CDR3. CDR1 MNHNS and CDR2 SASEGT come from the germline V gene. The DNA for the CDR3 is TGTGCCAGCAGTGACACGCTAGCGGGAGGCTTCAGCTCCTACGAGCAGTACGTC. Translation: CASSDTLAGGFSSYEQYV.

The rearrangement links TRBV5-1 to TRBJ1-1, with D possibly TRBD1 on 5 matching bases. The CDR3 covers 14 residues. CDR1 and CDR2 (germline): SGHRS, YFSETQ. V was pared by 0 bases and J by 3 bases, with 9 bases between. This CDR3 reads CASSLDGADTEAFF. DNA for the CDR3: TGCGCCAGCAGCTTGGATGGGGCCGACACTGAAGCTTTCTTT. The whole variable domain, remainder taken from reference TRBV5-1 and TRBJ1-1, is KAGVTQTPRYLIKTRGQQVTLSCSPISGHRSVSWYQQTPGQGLQFLFEYFSETQRNKGNFPGRFSGRQFSNSRSEMNVSTLELGDSALYLCASSLDGADTEAFFGQGTRLTVV.

The chain is built from TRBV29-1 and TRBJ1-1; D not resolved. Per the germline V gene, CDR1 is SQVTM and CDR2 is ANQGSEA. The CDR3 contains 10 residues. V was clipped by 5 bases and J by 8 bases, with 9 bases between them. In nucleotides, the CDR3 is TGCAGCGTTTCTGGGCCGGAAGCTTTCTTT. Translated, it gives CSVSGPEAFF.

The chain links TRBV14 to TRBJ2-7; 8 positions agree with TRBD2. CDR1 is SGHDN, CDR2 FVKESK, per germline. After removal of 1 base from V and 6 bases from J, the junction contained 2 bases not matched to a gene. This CDR3 has 13 residues. The CDR3, as DNA: TGTGCCAGCAGCCAAGTTCGGGGGGGCGAGCAGTACGTC. Its protein product is CASSQVRGGEQYV.

The chain has TRBV3-1 (or the pseudogene TRBV3-2) and TRBJ1-2; D gene uncertain. With 0 bases removed from V and 2 bases from J, the gap between germline ends came to 7 bases. Germline CDR1 reads LGHDT; CDR2 reads YNNKEL (reference sequence). The CDR3 has 14 amino acids. The CDR3 sequence is CASSQDQQNYGYTF. CDR3 DNA sequence: TGTGCCAGCAGCCAAGATCAACAGAACTATGGCTACACCTTC.

The J gene is TRBJ2-3, the V gene TRBV3-1 (or the pseudogene TRBV3-2); D gene unclear. V was cut by 2 bases and J by 0 bases, with 9 bases left in between. Germline CDR1 LGHDT, CDR2 YNNKEL (reference sequence). The CDR3 is 15 amino acids. For the CDR3, the DNA is TGTGCCAGCAGCCAAACATCGATTAGCACAGATACGCAGTATTTT. This encodes CASSQTSISTDTQYF.

The chain uses TRBV15 and TRBJ2-2; 8 bases are a match to TRBD2. CDR1 LNHNV and CDR2 YYDKDF come from the germline V gene (reference sequence). V was clipped by 0 bases and J by 0 bases; unmatched bases: 0. The CDR3 has 16 residues. The CDR3 nucleotides read TGTGCCACCAGCAGAGAACTAGCGGCGAACACCGGGGAGCTGTTTTTT. It translates to CATSRELAANTGELFF.

This sequence joins TRBV7-2 and TRBJ1-2; the match to TRBD1 covers 7 bases. Trimming at V came to 2 bases and at J to 4 bases, leaving 13 bases not matched to a gene. Germline V gives CDR1 SGHTA, CDR2 FQGNSA. The CDR3 loop spans 17 amino acids. The CDR3 nucleotides are TGTGCCAGCAGCTTACCGGTGGACAGGAAGGGATTCTATGGCTACACCTTC. The encoded protein is CASSLPVDRKGFYGYTF.

V is TRBV6-4 and J is TRBJ2-1; 11 bases align to TRBD1. This CDR3 contains 15 residues. V shed 5 bases, J shed 4 bases, and the junction held 4 bases outside the gene matches. Germline V gene data show CDR1 as MRHNA and CDR2 as SNTAGT. The CDR3, as DNA: TGTGCCAGCAGTCCCGGGACAGGGGGATACAATGAGCAGTTCTTC. Its protein product is CASSPGTGGYNEQFF.

This clone appeared once. The V and J genes are TRBV4-2 and TRBJ1-6; the D gene is possibly TRBD1 (6 bases). The CDR3 consists of 16 residues. Trimming pared 2 bases from V and 11 bases from J, leaving 19 bases between. Germline assignment: CDR1 LGHNA and CDR2 YNFKEQ. DNA of the CDR3: TGTGCCAGCAGCCAACGGCTTACAGGGTTGAGGGCACCCCTCCACTTT. Its protein is CASSQRLTGLRAPLHF.

The chain combines TRBV6-4 with TRBJ2-1, with 12 bases lining up with TRBD2. This CDR3 has 16 amino acids. Trimming removed 6 bases from V and 7 bases from J; junction bases left unmatched: 10. CDR1 and CDR2 from the germline V gene are MRHNA and SNTAGT. Here the CDR3 reads CASRETSGSGWNEQFF. The CDR3 DNA sequence: TGTGCCAGCAGAGAGACTAGCGGGAGTGGTTGGAATGAGCAGTTCTTC.

The V and J genes are TRBV2 and TRBJ2-1; D is unresolved. The CDR3 loop spans 13 amino acids. Trimming stripped 2 bases from V and 3 bases from J, with 5 bases between. The germline CDR1 and CDR2 sequences are SNHLY and FYNNEI. The CDR3 protein is CASSENFYNEQFF. For the CDR3, the DNA is TGTGCCAGCAGTGAAAACTTCTACAATGAGCAGTTCTTC.

The V and J genes are TRBV12-3 or TRBV12-4 and TRBJ1-2; D unresolved. Trimming took off 5 bases at V and 0 bases at J, with 4 bases between the two ends. The length of the CDR3 is 12 residues. The CDR3 is CASSQTNYGYTF. In DNA, the CDR3 is TGTGCCAGCAGTCAGACTAACTATGGCTACACCTTC.

This clone showed up just a few times. This sequence joins TRBV29-1 and TRBJ2-2; possible D gene TRBD1, 5 bases. This CDR3 is built from 14 residues. Germline loops: CDR1 SQVTM, CDR2 ANQGSEA. With 4 bases removed from V and 2 bases from J, the gap between germline ends came to 11 bases. Here the CDR3 DNA reads TGCAGCGTTGCCTTGACAGTAAACACCGGGGAGCTGTTTTTT. Its protein is CSVALTVNTGELFF.